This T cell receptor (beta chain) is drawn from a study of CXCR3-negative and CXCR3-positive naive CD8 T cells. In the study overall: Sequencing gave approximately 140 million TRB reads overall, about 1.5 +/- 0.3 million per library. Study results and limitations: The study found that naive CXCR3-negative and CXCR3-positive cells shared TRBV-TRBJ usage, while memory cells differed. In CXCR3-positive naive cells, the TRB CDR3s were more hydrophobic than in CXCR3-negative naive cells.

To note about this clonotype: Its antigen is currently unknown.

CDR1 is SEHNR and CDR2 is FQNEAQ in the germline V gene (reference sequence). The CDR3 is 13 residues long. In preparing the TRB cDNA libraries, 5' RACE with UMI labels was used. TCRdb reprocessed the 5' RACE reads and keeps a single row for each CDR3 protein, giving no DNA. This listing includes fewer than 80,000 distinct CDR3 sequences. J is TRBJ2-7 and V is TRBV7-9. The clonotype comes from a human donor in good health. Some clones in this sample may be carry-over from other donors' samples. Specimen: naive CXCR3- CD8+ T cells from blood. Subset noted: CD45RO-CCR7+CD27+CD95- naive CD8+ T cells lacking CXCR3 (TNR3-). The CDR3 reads CASSLRQTYEQYF.